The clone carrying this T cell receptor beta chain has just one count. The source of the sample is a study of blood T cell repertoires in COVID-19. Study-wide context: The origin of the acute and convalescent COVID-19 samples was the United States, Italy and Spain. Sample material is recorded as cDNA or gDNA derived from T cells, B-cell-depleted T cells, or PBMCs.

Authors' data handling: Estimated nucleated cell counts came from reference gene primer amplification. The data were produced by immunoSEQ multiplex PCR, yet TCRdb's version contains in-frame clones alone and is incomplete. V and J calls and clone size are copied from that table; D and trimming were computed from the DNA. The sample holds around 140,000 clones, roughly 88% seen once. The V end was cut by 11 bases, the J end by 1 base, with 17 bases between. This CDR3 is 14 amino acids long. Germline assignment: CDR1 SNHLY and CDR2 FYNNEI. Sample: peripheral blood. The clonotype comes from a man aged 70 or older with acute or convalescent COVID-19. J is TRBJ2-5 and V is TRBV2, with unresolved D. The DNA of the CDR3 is TGTGCCTCAGCAAGATCCCACAGCCAAGAGACCCAGTACTTC. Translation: CASARSHSQETQYF.